This T cell receptor (beta chain) was captured in a study of OX40 agonist ivuxolimab in advanced cancers. Overall study: Patients undergoing dose escalation presented with hepatocellular carcinoma, melanoma, renal cell or head and neck cancer. Age averaged 60 years (range about 23 to 80), and more than 80% were male. General study findings and limits: Among patients with partial responses at 0.1-3.0 mg/kg, clonal expansion was among the lowest. At 0.1 to 3.0 mg/kg, CD4+ and CD8+ blood T cells expanded clonally by week 6.

Of note for this clone: Its matching antigen is unknown.

Sequencing used immunoSEQ multiplex PCR; TCRdb keeps in-frame clones, though not all of them. The sample holds tens of thousands of clones; roughly 90% are singletons and the top ten take less than 3.5%. Germline CDR1 and CDR2: MNHEY and SVGAGI. The V end was cut by 0 bases, the J end by 2 bases, with 8 bases between. The CDR3 totals 16 residues. The chain employs TRBV6-5 and TRBJ2-6, with D unresolved. Sequences were derived from CD4+ or CD8+ T cells sorted from blood, sampled in a trial of the OX40 agonist ivuxolimab. The TCR comes from an adult with an advanced solid tumor such as melanoma, head and neck, liver or kidney cancer. CDR3: CASSYSGVTGANVLTF. The CDR3 region has the DNA TGTGCCAGCAGTTACTCTGGGGTAACTGGGGCCAACGTCCTGACTTTC.